Presented here are 21 T cell receptor beta chains from one specimen sequenced in a study of cytomegalovirus exposure and HLA in healthy donors (dated by TCRdb to between 2016 and 2019). Library preparation used the immunoSEQ multiplex PCR assay. For the multiplex PCR, a mixture combining 60 forward primers for TCR Vbeta segments and 13 reverse primers for TCR Jbeta segments was used. Not all clones reach the TCRdb copy of this immuneACCESS table, which keeps in-frame sequences only. Checked studies attribute under half of the gap to unresolved V genes and leave the rest unexplained. This sample has 95,000 to 100,000 clones in its table, and approximately 89% of those were observed once. About 3.8% of the sample rests with the top ten. The sequenced sample was PBMCs. Every receptor here comes from a man aged 25 to 40 in good health and CMV-seronegative.

This clone appeared a single time. The CDR3 region has the DNA TGTGCCAGCAGCCAACTACCGGGACAGGCTCTCCACTTT. This translates into CASSQLPGQALHF. The chain couples TRBV14 to TRBJ1-6, with 8 bases aligning to TRBD1. CDR1 and CDR2 (germline): SGHDN, FVKESK. This CDR3 has 13 residues. The V segment lost 2 bases and the J segment 16 bases; nucleotides outside the gene matches: 7.

The rearrangement links TRBV28 to TRBJ1-2; 7 nucleotides align to TRBD1. Germline V CDR1 and CDR2: MDHEN, SYDVKM. J gave up 8 bases and V 6 bases, and 15 bases lay outside the gene matches. The CDR3 totals 15 residues. The CDR3 nucleotides are TGTGCCAGCAGCCTAGCTACAGGGGCGTTTGGCGGCTACACCTTC. Translation gives CASSLATGAFGGYTF.

The V gene is TRBV28, the J gene TRBJ2-7; 7 bases agree with TRBD1. CDR1 MDHEN and CDR2 SYDVKM come from the germline V gene. Trimming removed 11 bases from V and 3 bases from J; junction bases left unmatched: 4. This CDR3 is built from 11 residues. The CDR3 reads CAVTGDYEQYF. The CDR3 DNA reads TGTGCCGTCACAGGGGACTACGAGCAGTACTTC.

The chain is built from TRBV29-1 and TRBJ2-7, with unresolved D. The CDR3 has 14 residues. V was trimmed by 4 bases and J by 4 bases, leaving 17 bases between them. CDR1 is SQVTM, CDR2 ANQGSEA, per germline. For the CDR3, the DNA is TGCAGCGTTGTTGGGCAGGCCTCCTCGTACGAGCAGTACTTC. Protein: CSVVGQASSYEQYF.

The V and J genes are TRBV5-4 and TRBJ2-2; maybe TRBD2 (5 bases). V was pared by 1 base and J by 6 bases, with 10 bases between. Germline V lookup: CDR1 SGHNT, CDR2 YYREEE (reference sequence). This CDR3 spans 14 amino acids. CDR3 in amino acids: CASSLPGSAGELFF. The CDR3 nucleotides read TGTGCCAGCAGCTTGCCGGGGTCCGCCGGGGAGCTGTTTTTT.

The chain recombines TRBV5-1 with TRBJ2-3; TRBD2 matches at 9 bases. Germline assignment: CDR1 SGHRS and CDR2 YFSETQ. The CDR3 spans 19 residues. V shed 2 bases and J 0 bases; nucleotides not matched to a gene: 13. The CDR3 region has the DNA TGCGCCAGCAGCTTATCGGTACTAGCGGGCGCCACTAGCACAGATACGCAGTATTTT. Protein sequence: CASSLSVLAGATSTDTQYF. The complete variable domain, with remaining parts taken from reference TRBV5-1 and TRBJ2-3, reads KAGVTQTPRYLIKTRGQQVTLSCSPISGHRSVSWYQQTPGQGLQFLFEYFSETQRNKGNFPGRFSGRQFSNSRSEMNVSTLELGDSALYLCASSLSVLAGATSTDTQYFGPGTRLTVL.

This chain links TRBV6-5 with TRBJ1-5; D remains unclear. The CDR3 length is 15 residues. Germline assignment: CDR1 MNHEY and CDR2 SVGAGI. V was clipped by 0 bases and J by 3 bases, with 9 bases between them. CDR3 sequence (DNA): TGTGCCAGCAGTTACTCGGGAGGTCTCAATCAGCCCCAGCATTTT. This sequence encodes CASSYSGGLNQPQHF.

J is TRBJ2-2 and V is TRBV9; 8 bases map to TRBD1. CDR1 is SGDLS, CDR2 YYNGEE, per germline. This CDR3 contains 15 residues. The ends lost 2 bases at V and 0 bases at J; junction bases unmatched: 0. The CDR3 DNA follows: TGTGCCAGCAGCGTGGACAGGGCGAACACCGGGGAGCTGTTTTTT. It translates to CASSVDRANTGELFF.

The gene calls are TRBV6-5 and TRBJ1-2; 7 bases map to TRBD1. CDR3 length equals 13 residues. The trim removed 6 bases at V and 6 bases at J, leaving 7 bases unmatched. CDR1 and CDR2 (germline): MNHEY, SVGAGI. The CDR3 coding sequence is TGTGCCAGCAGCTGGAGAGGGGGCGATGGCTACACCTTC. It encodes CASSWRGGDGYTF.

The V gene is TRBV5-5, the J gene TRBJ1-5; 8 nucleotides agree with TRBD1. Germline assignment: CDR1 SGHKS and CDR2 YYEKEE (reference sequence). CDR3 length equals 15 residues. The ends lost 6 bases at V and 5 bases at J; junction bases unmatched: 10. The CDR3 sequence is CASTYSGGFDQPQHF. CDR3 nucleotides: TGTGCCAGCACCTATTCAGGGGGCTTTGATCAGCCCCAGCATTTT.

The chain combines TRBV10-3 with TRBJ1-5; D unclear. CDR3 length: 14 amino acids. Deletions cut 2 bases from V and 5 bases from J, with 10 bases between. Germline loops: CDR1 ENHRY, CDR2 SYGVKD. CDR3 protein: CAISEALVDQPQHF. CDR3 DNA: TGTGCCATCAGTGAGGCCCTGGTAGATCAGCCCCAGCATTTT.

The rearrangement links TRBV7-3 to TRBJ2-1; 8 bases map to TRBD2. The CDR3 length is 14 residues. J lost 8 bases, V lost 0 bases, and 3 bases had no gene match. Germline CDR1 and CDR2: SGHTA and FQGTGA. Here the CDR3 DNA reads TGTGCCAGCAGCTTAACCGGGGGGGTCGATGAGCAGTTCTTC. It specifies CASSLTGGVDEQFF.

The chain carries TRBV6-1 and TRBJ1-1; D may be TRBD1 (5 bases). The CDR3 loop spans 15 amino acids. The germline V gene encodes CDR1 MNHNS and CDR2 SASEGT. V was cut by 3 bases and J by 2 bases, with 13 bases left in between. CDR3 sequence: CASSDPRQRNTEAFF. In nucleotides, the CDR3 is TGTGCCAGCAGTGACCCAAGACAGAGAAACACTGAAGCTTTCTTT.

The chain uses TRBV9 and TRBJ1-2; no clear D gene. The CDR3 has 13 amino acids. Trimming shortened V by 7 bases and J by 4 bases, and 14 bases separated the two germline ends. The germline V gene has CDR1 SGDLS and CDR2 YYNGEE. CDR3 sequence: CASRAADPYGYTF. CDR3 nucleotides: TGTGCCAGCCGAGCGGCAGATCCCTATGGCTACACCTTC. The variable domain in full, completed from reference TRBV9 and TRBJ1-2, reads DSGVTQTPKHLITATGQRVTLRCSPRSGDLSVYWYQQSLDQGLQFLIQYYNGEERAKGNILERFSAQQFPDLHSELNLSSLELGDSALYFCASRAADPYGYTFGSGTRLTVV.

The DNA of the CDR3 is TGTGCCAGCAGCGTAGGGCAGGGTGGGGAAAAACTGTTTTTT. As protein: CASSVGQGGEKLFF. The chain links TRBV9 to TRBJ1-4; perhaps TRBD1 as D (5 bases). Trimming took 0 bases from V and 8 from J, leaving 11 bases between them. This CDR3 is built from 14 residues. Germline V gene data show CDR1 as SGDLS and CDR2 as YYNGEE.

A few counts support this clone. The chain uses TRBV5-6 and TRBJ2-1, with 11 nucleotides matching TRBD1. The CDR3 is made up of 15 amino acids. CDR1 and CDR2 (germline): SGHDT, YYEEEE. After removal of 3 bases from V and 7 bases from J, the junction contained 6 bases not matched to a gene. The CDR3 spells CASSSGQGARNEQFF. The CDR3 DNA sequence: TGTGCCAGCAGCTCCGGACAGGGGGCGAGGAATGAGCAGTTCTTC.

The chain has TRBV4-1 and TRBJ1-2; 7 bases fit TRBD1. Germline CDR1 MGHRA, CDR2 YSYEKL. The CDR3 is 13 residues long. V lost 2 bases, J lost 8 bases, and 5 bases stayed unmatched. DNA for the CDR3: TGCGCCAGCAGCCAAAGACAGGGCCGGGGCTACACCTTC. This gives the protein CASSQRQGRGYTF.

CDR3 sequence reads: CASSEPRGRYNEQFF. The CDR3 DNA follows: TGTGCCAGCAGTGAGCCCAGGGGGCGATACAATGAGCAGTTCTTC. The rearrangement uses TRBV6-1 and TRBJ2-1; 8 positions agree with TRBD1. Per germline, CDR1 MNHNS and CDR2 SASEGT. The V gene end was trimmed by 3 bases and the J gene end by 4 bases; junction bases not matched to a gene: 5. The CDR3 covers 15 residues.

The rearrangement joins TRBV5-4 to TRBJ2-7; D might be TRBD2 (5 bases). Trimming left V 6 bases short and J 5 bases short, with 18 bases between. The CDR3 totals 14 residues. CDR1 and CDR2 (germline): SGHNT, YYREEE (reference sequence). CDR3 DNA sequence: TGTGCCAGCACCCCGGGAACATCCTACCACGAGCAGTACTTC. Translation gives CASTPGTSYHEQYF. The complete variable domain, with remaining parts taken from reference TRBV5-4 and TRBJ2-7, reads ETGVTQSPTHLIKTRGQQVTLRCSSQSGHNTVSWYQQALGQGPQFIFQYYREEENGRGNFPPRFSGLQFPNYSSELNVNALELDDSALYLCASTPGTSYHEQYFGPGTRLTVT.

The chain couples TRBV2 to TRBJ2-7; 10 bases map to TRBD2. Germline CDR1 SNHLY, CDR2 FYNNEI. The CDR3 is 17 amino acids. Trimming at V came to 8 bases and at J to 2 bases, leaving 15 bases not matched to a gene. CDR3 nucleotides: TGTGCCAGCTCCTACCTTAGCGGGAGGCAACCCACCTACGAGCAGTACTTC. As protein: CASSYLSGRQPTYEQYF.

This rearrangement joins TRBV19 to TRBJ2-7; 8 bases are a match to TRBD1. The CDR3 length is 15 residues. V trimming: 6 bases; J trimming: 5 bases; junction bases outside the gene matches: 12. The germline gives CDR1 LNHDA, CDR2 SQIVND (reference sequence). The DNA of the CDR3 is TGTGCCAGTAGCCCCGGGACAGGAGGAAGGAACGAGCAGTACTTC. Its translation is CASSPGTGGRNEQYF.